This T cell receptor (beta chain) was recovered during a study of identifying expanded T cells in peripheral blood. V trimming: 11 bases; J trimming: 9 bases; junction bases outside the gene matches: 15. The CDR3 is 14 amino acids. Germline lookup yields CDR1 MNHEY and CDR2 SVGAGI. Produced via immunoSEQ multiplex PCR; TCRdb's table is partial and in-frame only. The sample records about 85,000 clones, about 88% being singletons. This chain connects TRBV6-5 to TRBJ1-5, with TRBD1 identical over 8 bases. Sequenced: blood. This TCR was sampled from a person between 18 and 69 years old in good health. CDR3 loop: CAAAKTGAGGPQHF. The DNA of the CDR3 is TGTGCCGCGGCCAAGACAGGGGCCGGAGGGCCCCAGCATTTT.